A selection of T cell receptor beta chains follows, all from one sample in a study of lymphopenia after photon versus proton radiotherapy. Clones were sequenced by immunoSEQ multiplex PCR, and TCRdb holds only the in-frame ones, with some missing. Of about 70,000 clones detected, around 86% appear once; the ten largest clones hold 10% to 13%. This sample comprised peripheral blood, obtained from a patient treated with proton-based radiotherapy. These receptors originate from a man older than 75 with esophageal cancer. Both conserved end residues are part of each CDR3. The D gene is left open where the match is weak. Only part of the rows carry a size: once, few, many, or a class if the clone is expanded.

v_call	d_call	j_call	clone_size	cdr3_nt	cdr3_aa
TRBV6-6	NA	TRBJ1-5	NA	TGTGCCAGCAGTTTTCCTCCGGAACAGGGCGGTCAGCCCCAGCATTTT	CASSFPPEQGGQPQHF
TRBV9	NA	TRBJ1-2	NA	TGTGCCAGCAGCATCTCCGGGACAAATAACTATGGCTACACCTTC	CASSISGTNNYGYTF
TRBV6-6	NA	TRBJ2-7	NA	TGTGCCAGCAGTTCTCCTGGGCTAGGCTCCTACGAGCAGTACTTC	CASSSPGLGSYEQYF
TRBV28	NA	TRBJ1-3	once	TGTGCCAGCATTCCCGGGGGAGGGGGATCTGGAAACACCATATATTTT	CASIPGGGGSGNTIYF
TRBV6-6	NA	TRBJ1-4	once	TGTGCCAGCAACGGGATGAGGGGTAGCAATGAAAAACTGTTTTTT	CASNGMRGSNEKLFF
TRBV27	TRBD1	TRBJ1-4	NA	TGTGCCAGCAGTTCACAGGGGCTTAATGAAAAACTGTTTTTT	CASSSQGLNEKLFF
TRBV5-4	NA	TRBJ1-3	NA	TGTGCCAGCAGCTTGTTAGACTCTGGAAACACCATATATTTT	CASSLLDSGNTIYF
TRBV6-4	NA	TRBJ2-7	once	TGTGCCAGCAGTGACCTCCGTGCGGGGCGAGGAATCTTGGAGCAGTACTTC	CASSDLRAGRGILEQYF
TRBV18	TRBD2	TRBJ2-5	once	TGTGCCAGCTCACCACCGTCTGGGGAGGGGACCCAGTACTTC	CASSPPSGEGTQYF
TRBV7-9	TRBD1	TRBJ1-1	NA	TGTGCCAGCAGCACGACAGGGGGTCGGACTGAAGCTTTCTTT	CASSTTGGRTEAFF
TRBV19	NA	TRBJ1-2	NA	TGTGCCAGTAGTCACACGGGTAACTATGGCTACACCTTC	CASSHTGNYGYTF
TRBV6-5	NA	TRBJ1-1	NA	TGTGCCAGCAGCTATACCACTTGGAGGACTGAAGCTTTCTTT	CASSYTTWRTEAFF
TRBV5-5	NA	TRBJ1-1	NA	TGTGCCAGCAGCCGAGGCCAGGGAGTAAGCACTGAAGCTTTCTTT	CASSRGQGVSTEAFF
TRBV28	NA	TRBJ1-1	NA	TGTGCCACGTCCCCGTCGGGAGCTGGGGACACTGAAGCTTTCTTT	CATSPSGAGDTEAFF
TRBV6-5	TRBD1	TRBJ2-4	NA	TGTGCCAGCAGTTGGACAGGGTGGGACATTCAGTACTTC	CASSWTGWDIQYF
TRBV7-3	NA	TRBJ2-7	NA	TGTGCCAGCAGCTTAGGCGTCAGAGGTAGGCAGCAGTACTTC	CASSLGVRGRQQYF
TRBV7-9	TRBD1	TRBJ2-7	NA	TGTGCCAGCAGCCTCCCTAGGACAGGGGCCTACGAGCAGTACTTC	CASSLPRTGAYEQYF
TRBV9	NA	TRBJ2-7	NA	TGTGCCAGCAGCCTTCGGGACATTACCTACGAGCAGTACTTC	CASSLRDITYEQYF
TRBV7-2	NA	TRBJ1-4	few	TGTGCCAGCAGCTTAAGGGGGGGCACTAATGAAAAACTGTTTTTT	CASSLRGGTNEKLFF
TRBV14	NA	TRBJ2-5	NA	TGTGCCAGCAGCCCGGGGGCGTTCATCCAAGAGACCCAGTACTTC	CASSPGAFIQETQYF
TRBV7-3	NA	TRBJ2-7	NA	TGTGCCAGCAGCTCGGACAGCCTTGGCTACGAGCAGTACTTC	CASSSDSLGYEQYF
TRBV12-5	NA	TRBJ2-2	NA	TGTGCTAGTGGTCTCGGGACTTCCCTCATCGGGGAGCTGTTTTTT	CASGLGTSLIGELFF
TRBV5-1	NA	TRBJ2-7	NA	TGCGCCAGCAGCTTATCCCCAGGGTCAAGCTCCTACGAGCAGTACTTC	CASSLSPGSSSYEQYF
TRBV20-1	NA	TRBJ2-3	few	TGCAGTCCCTGGTGGGGAGATACGCAGTATTTT	CSPWWGDTQYF
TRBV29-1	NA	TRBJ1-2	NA	TGCAGCGTTGGGTCAGTTAACTATGGCTACACCTTC	CSVGSVNYGYTF
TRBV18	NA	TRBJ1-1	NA	TGTGCCAGCTCACCCACTTCGGCGAACACTGAAGCTTTCTTT	CASSPTSANTEAFF
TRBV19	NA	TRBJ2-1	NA	TGTGCCAGTAGTGGTCTCTCGGGGGTCCGTTACAATGAGCAGTTCTTC	CASSGLSGVRYNEQFF
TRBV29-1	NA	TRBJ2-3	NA	TGCAGCGTTGAGAGTCTAGGCACAGATACGCAGTATTTT	CSVESLGTDTQYF
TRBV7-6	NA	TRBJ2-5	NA	TGTGCCAGCAGCTTAGCAAGGCTAGAGACCCAGTACTTC	CASSLARLETQYF
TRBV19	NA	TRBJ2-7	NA	TGTGCCAGTAGTCGTTCGCGGACGGACACCTACGAGCAGTACTTC	CASSRSRTDTYEQYF
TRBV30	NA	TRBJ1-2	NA	TGTGCCTGGCGGGGGGGTAGTCGTGGCTACACCTTC	CAWRGGSRGYTF
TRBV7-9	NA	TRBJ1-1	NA	TGTGCCAGCAGCTTATCTTTTGCAACTGAAGCTTTCTTT	CASSLSFATEAFF
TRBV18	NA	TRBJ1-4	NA	TGTGCCAGCTCACCACGGGGGCGCAATGAAAAACTGTTTTTT	CASSPRGRNEKLFF
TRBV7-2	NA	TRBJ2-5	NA	TGTGCCAGCAGCATCGACTATGGCGGGGAGACCCAGTACTTC	CASSIDYGGETQYF
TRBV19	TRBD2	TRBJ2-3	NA	TGTGCCAGTAGTCGTGTTTCTAGCGGGAGAACGAGGACAGATACGCAGTATTTT	CASSRVSSGRTRTDTQYF
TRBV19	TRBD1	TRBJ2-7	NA	TGTGCCAGTAGTCAGGGGGCGCGGGCCTACGAGCAGTACTTC	CASSQGARAYEQYF
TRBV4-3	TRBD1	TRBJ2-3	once	TGCGCCAGCAGCCAAGGGACAGGGGCCGATACGCAGTATTTT	CASSQGTGADTQYF
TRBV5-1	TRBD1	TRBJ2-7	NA	TGCGCCAGCAGCGGATACGACAGGGCCTACGAGCAGTACTTC	CASSGYDRAYEQYF
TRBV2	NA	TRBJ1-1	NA	TGTGCCAGCAGGACGCTTCCAGGAGCTTTCTTT	CASRTLPGAFF
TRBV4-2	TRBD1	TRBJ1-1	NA	TGTGCCAGCAGCCCATTGCCGGGACAGGGGATTTATGAAGCTTTCTTT	CASSPLPGQGIYEAFF
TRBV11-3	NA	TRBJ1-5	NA	TGTGCCAGCAGCTTAGGCCGATTCGAGCAGCCCCAGCATTTT	CASSLGRFEQPQHF
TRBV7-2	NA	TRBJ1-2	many	TGTGCCAGCAGCTTAGAAGCCAGGCCCTATGGCTACACCTTC	CASSLEARPYGYTF
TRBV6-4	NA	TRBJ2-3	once	TGTGCCAGCAGTGCAGGGTGGGGAACAGATACGCAGTATTTT	CASSAGWGTDTQYF
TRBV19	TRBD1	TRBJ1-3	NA	TGTGCCACGTCTCAGGGGGCCAGAAACACCATATATTTT	CATSQGARNTIYF
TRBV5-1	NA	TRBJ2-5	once	TGCGCCAGCAGCTTGGAAGGGGAAGAGACCCAGTACTTC	CASSLEGEETQYF
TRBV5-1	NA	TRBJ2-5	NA	TGCGCCAGCAGCTTGGGCGGCTTACAAGAGACCCAGTACTTC	CASSLGGLQETQYF
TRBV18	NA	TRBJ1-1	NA	TGTGCCAGCTCACCAACTTATGCAGGGGACACTGAAGCTTTCTTT	CASSPTYAGDTEAFF
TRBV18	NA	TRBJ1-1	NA	TGTGCCAGCTCACTCGCCTACACTGAAGCTTTCTTT	CASSLAYTEAFF
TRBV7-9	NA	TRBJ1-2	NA	TGTGCCAGCAGCTTAGTCTCAGGGCAAGTTCGGTATGGCTACACCTTC	CASSLVSGQVRYGYTF
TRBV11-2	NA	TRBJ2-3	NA	TGTGCCAGCAGAAAACAGGGAGGAGGTTTCACAGATACGCAGTATTTT	CASRKQGGGFTDTQYF
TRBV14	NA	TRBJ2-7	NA	TGTGCCAGCAGCCAGAGTTACGAGCAGTACTTC	CASSQSYEQYF
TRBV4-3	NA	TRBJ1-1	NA	TGCGCCAGCAGCCCGTATTCAGGACCTTCGAACACTGAAGCTTTCTTT	CASSPYSGPSNTEAFF
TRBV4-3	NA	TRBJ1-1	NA	TGCGCCAGCAGCCCGTATTCGGGACCTTCGAACACTGAAGCTTTCTTT	CASSPYSGPSNTEAFF
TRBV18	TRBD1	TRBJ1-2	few	TGTGCCAGCTCACCCGGACAGGGTTCTGGCTACACCTTC	CASSPGQGSGYTF
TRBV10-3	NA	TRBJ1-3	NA	TGTGCCATCAGTGTGTGGGGGCACAGCTCTGGAAACACCATATATTTT	CAISVWGHSSGNTIYF